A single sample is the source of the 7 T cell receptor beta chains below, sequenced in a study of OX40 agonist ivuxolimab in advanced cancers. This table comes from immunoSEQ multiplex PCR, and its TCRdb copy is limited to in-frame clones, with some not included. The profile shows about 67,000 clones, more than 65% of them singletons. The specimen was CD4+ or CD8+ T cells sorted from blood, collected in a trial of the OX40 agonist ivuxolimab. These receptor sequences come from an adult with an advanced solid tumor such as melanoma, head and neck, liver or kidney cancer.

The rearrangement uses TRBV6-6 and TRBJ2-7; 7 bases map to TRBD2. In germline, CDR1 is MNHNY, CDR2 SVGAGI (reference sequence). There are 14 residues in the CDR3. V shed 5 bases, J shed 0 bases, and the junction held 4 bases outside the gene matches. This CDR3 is CASSQRGGSYEQYF. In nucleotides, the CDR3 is TGTGCCAGCAGTCAGCGGGGCGGCTCCTACGAGCAGTACTTC.

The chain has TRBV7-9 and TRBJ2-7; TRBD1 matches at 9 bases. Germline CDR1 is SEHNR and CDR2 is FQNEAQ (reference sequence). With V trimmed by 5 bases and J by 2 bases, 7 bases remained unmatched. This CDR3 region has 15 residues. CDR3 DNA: TGTGCCAGCAGCCTGACCGGGACAGGGACCTACGAGCAGTACTTC. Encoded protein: CASSLTGTGTYEQYF.

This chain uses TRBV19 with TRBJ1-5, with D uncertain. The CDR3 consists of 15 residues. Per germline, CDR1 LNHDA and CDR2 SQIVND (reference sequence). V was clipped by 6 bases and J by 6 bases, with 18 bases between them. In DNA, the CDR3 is TGTGCCAGTAGCTTAGGGCAGGAGTTTACTCAGCCCCAGCATTTT. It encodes CASSLGQEFTQPQHF.

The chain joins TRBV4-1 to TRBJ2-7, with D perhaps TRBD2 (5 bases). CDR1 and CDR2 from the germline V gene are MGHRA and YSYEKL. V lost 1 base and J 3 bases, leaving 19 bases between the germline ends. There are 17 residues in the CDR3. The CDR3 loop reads CASSQVPVGSVGYEQYF. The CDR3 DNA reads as TGCGCCAGCAGCCAAGTCCCGGTAGGGAGCGTTGGCTACGAGCAGTACTTC.

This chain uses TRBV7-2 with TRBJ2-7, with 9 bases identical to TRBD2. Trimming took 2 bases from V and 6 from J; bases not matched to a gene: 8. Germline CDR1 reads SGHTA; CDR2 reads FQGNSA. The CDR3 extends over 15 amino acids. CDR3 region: CASSLIGGRASEQYF. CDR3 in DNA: TGTGCCAGCAGCTTAATTGGCGGGAGGGCCTCCGAGCAGTACTTC.

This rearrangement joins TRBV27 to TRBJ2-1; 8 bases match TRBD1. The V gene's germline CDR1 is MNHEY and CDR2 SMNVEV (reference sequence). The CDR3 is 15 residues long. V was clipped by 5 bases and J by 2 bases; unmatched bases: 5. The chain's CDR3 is CASSPGTGPYNEQFF. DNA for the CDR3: TGTGCCAGCAGTCCTGGGACAGGTCCCTACAATGAGCAGTTCTTC.

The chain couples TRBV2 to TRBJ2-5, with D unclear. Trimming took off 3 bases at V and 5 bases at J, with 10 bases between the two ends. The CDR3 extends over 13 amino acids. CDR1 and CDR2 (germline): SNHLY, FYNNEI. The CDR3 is CASSDRKSETQYF. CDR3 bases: TGTGCCAGCAGTGATAGGAAATCGGAGACCCAGTACTTC.